These 14 T cell receptor beta chains were all obtained from the same sample, sequenced in a study of OX40 agonist ivuxolimab in advanced cancers. The protocol was immunoSEQ multiplex PCR, while the TCRdb copy is restricted to in-frame clones and leaves out a portion. The repertoire holds some 150,000 clones, with about 92% as singletons. The starting material was CD4+ or CD8+ T cells sorted from blood, obtained in a trial of the OX40 agonist ivuxolimab. The receptors come from an adult with an advanced solid tumor such as melanoma, head and neck, liver or kidney cancer.

The V and J genes are TRBV29-1 and TRBJ2-1; TRBD1 is a possible D gene (6 bases). Trimming cost V 3 bases and J 4 bases, with 13 bases left between them. Germline lookup yields CDR1 SQVTM and CDR2 ANQGSEA. This CDR3 is built from 14 residues. CDR3 DNA: TGCAGCGTTGACCCCCCGACAGGTTACAATGAGCAGTTCTTC. Translation: CSVDPPTGYNEQFF.

The CDR3 region has the DNA TGTGCCAGCAGCTCCCCGGGACTCTCAAGAGCCAAAAACATTCAGTACTTC. Its translation: CASSSPGLSRAKNIQYF. The chain is built from TRBV5-4 and TRBJ2-4, with TRBD2 as a possible D gene (6 bases). Per germline, CDR1 SGHNT and CDR2 YYREEE (reference sequence). Trimming took 3 bases from V and 0 from J, leaving 16 bases between them. This CDR3 has 17 residues.

The rearrangement links TRBV5-5 to TRBJ2-1; no firm D call. Trimming left V 4 bases short and J 7 bases short, with 15 bases between. Germline V gene data show CDR1 as SGHKS and CDR2 as YYEKEE (reference sequence). The CDR3 spans 14 residues. The CDR3 DNA reads as TGTGCCAGCAGCCGACTGGCGTACGGGAATGAGCAGTTCTTC. Translation gives CASSRLAYGNEQFF. The entire variable domain, with the rest obtained from reference TRBV5-5 and TRBJ2-1, is as follows: DAGVTQSPTHLIKTRGQQVTLRCSPISGHKSVSWYQQVLGQGPQFIFQYYEKEERGRGNFPDRFSARQFPNYSSELNVNALLLGDSALYLCASSRLAYGNEQFFGPGTRLTVL.

In this sample, this clone turned up once. The rearrangement links TRBV6-4 to TRBJ2-1, with 7 positions matching TRBD1. V trimming: 0 bases; J trimming: 7 bases; junction bases outside the gene matches: 0. Germline lookup yields CDR1 MRHNA and CDR2 SNTAGT. This CDR3 contains 13 residues. The CDR3 reads CASSDSRGNEQFF. The CDR3 DNA follows: TGTGCCAGCAGTGACTCCAGGGGGAATGAGCAGTTCTTC.

The chain joins TRBV27 to TRBJ1-1; D is perhaps TRBD1 (5 bases). Germline CDR1 MNHEY, CDR2 SMNVEV (reference sequence). Between the trimmed V and J ends, which lost 11 bases and 1 base, there was a span of 20 bases. The CDR3 length is 15 residues. The CDR3 DNA reads TGTGCCTCCCGATACCAGGGTATCGGGAACACTGAAGCTTTCTTT. Translated: CASRYQGIGNTEAFF.

The J gene is TRBJ2-3, the V gene TRBV4-3; 8 positions match TRBD2. V lost 1 base to trimming and J lost 0 bases; unmatched junction nucleotides: 3. CDR3 length: 16 residues. The germline gives CDR1 LGHNA, CDR2 YSLEER. CDR3 in DNA: TGCGCCAGCAGCCAAGTGCGGGGGGCCAGCACAGATACGCAGTATTTT. Protein: CASSQVRGASTDTQYF.

This chain links TRBV30 with TRBJ2-7, with 10 bases lining up with TRBD2. From germline, CDR1 is GTSNPN and CDR2 SVGIG (reference sequence). The CDR3 spans 16 residues. J lost 0 bases, V lost 1 base, and 6 bases had no gene match. The CDR3 protein is CAWSAPLAGGSYEQYF. The DNA of the CDR3 is TGTGCCTGGAGTGCCCCCTTAGCGGGAGGCTCCTACGAGCAGTACTTC.

This clone was seen a single time. The chain links TRBV7-4 to TRBJ2-7; D might be TRBD1 (5 bases). V lost 4 bases, J lost 12 bases, and 22 bases lay in between. Germline loops: CDR1 SGHVT, CDR2 SQSDAQ. The CDR3 sequence is 14 residues long. The CDR3 loop is CASSYQGLDRVTYF. The CDR3 nucleotides read TGTGCCAGCAGCTACCAGGGCCTGGACCGGGTGACGTACTTC.

This clone was counted a single time. The chain combines TRBV6-5 with TRBJ2-7; D possibly uses TRBD1 or TRBD2 (5 bases each). V lost 2 bases to trimming and J lost 2 bases, with 10 bases between them. The germline CDR1 and CDR2 sequences are MNHEY and SVGAGI. The CDR3 runs to 14 residues. The CDR3 protein is CASSYPGTAYEQYF. The CDR3 nucleotides read TGTGCCAGCAGTTACCCCGGGACCGCCTACGAGCAGTACTTC.

The V call is TRBV27, the J call TRBJ2-4; D may be TRBD1 or TRBD2 (5 bases each). The germline V and J ends were trimmed by 4 bases and 5 bases, with 9 bases remaining between them. Germline loops: CDR1 MNHEY, CDR2 SMNVEV (reference sequence). The CDR3 is made up of 13 amino acids. The CDR3 bases are TGTGCCAGCAGTTCTGGGACGGAAAACATTCAGTACTTC. It encodes CASSSGTENIQYF.

The V and J genes are TRBV27 and TRBJ1-2, with no clear D. V gave up 6 bases and J gave up 4 bases, with 9 bases separating them. Germline CDR1 reads MNHEY; CDR2 reads SMNVEV (reference sequence). CDR3 size: 12 residues. The CDR3 coding sequence is TGTGCCAGCAGGACCGGGAGCTATGGCTACACCTTC. Amino acids: CASRTGSYGYTF.

The chain joins TRBV9 to TRBJ2-5; TRBD2 matches 7 bases. Losses at the gene ends were 3 bases for V and 2 bases for J; bases not matched to a gene: 4. CDR1 is SGDLS, CDR2 YYNGEE, per germline. This CDR3 region has 14 residues. Here the CDR3 DNA reads TGTGCCAGCAGCGGCGGGAGCGGACAAGAGACCCAGTACTTC. This translates into CASSGGSGQETQYF.

This clone has a handful of counts. The junction does not match germline at one end; this may be a read error. The CDR3 DNA reads as TGTGCCAGCAGCTTATATTCGGCGGGGCGCCCTCTGTTC. Amino acid sequence: CASSLYSAGRPLF. V gene TRBV7-9 combines with J gene TRBJ2-7, with D maybe TRBD2 (6 bases). The CDR3 sequence is 13 residues long. Germline CDR1 is SEHNR and CDR2 is FQNEAQ (reference sequence).

This clone was found a few times. The gene calls are TRBV4-2 and TRBJ1-1; TRBD1 is a possible D gene (5 bases). CDR3 size: 18 residues. Germline CDR1 LGHNA, CDR2 YNFKEQ. With 2 bases removed from V and 1 base from J, the gap between germline ends came to 20 bases. The DNA for the CDR3 is TGTGCCAGCAGCCAAATACTAAAGTTGGGGGAAAGGAACACTGAAGCTTTCTTT. This encodes CASSQILKLGERNTEAFF.